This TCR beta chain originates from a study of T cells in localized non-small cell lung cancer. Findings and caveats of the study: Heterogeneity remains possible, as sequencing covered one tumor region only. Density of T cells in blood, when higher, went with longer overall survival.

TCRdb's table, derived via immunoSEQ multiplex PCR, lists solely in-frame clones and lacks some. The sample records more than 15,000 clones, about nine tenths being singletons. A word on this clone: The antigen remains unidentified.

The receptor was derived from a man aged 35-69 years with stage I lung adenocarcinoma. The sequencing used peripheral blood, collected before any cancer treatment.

The CDR3 DNA reads as TGTGCCAGCAGTGCCCGGACAGGGAGGAACACCGGGGAGCTGTTTTTT. Amino acids: CASSARTGRNTGELFF. The chain has TRBV2 and TRBJ2-2; 8 bases map to TRBD1. The trim removed 4 bases at V and 1 base at J, leaving 5 bases unmatched. The CDR3 runs to 16 residues. Germline values: CDR1 SNHLY, CDR2 FYNNEI.